This entry is about one T cell receptor beta chain. Antigen: not known. This entry is derived from a study of cytomegalovirus exposure and HLA in healthy donors. Germline V CDR1 and CDR2: GTSNPN, SVGIG (reference sequence). With 5 bases removed from V and 7 bases from J, the gap between germline ends came to 18 bases. The CDR3 loop spans 14 amino acids. The PCR ran on 60 Vbeta and 13 Jbeta primers. Libraries were prepared by immunoSEQ multiplex PCR; TCRdb keeps only in-frame clonotypes and omits some of them. Its table records tens of thousands of clones. Whole-study results and caveats: In a later analysis, at a false discovery rate of 0.05, some 15,000 TCR beta sequences were associated with HLA alleles. In vitro work confirmed that three CMV-associated chains recognize CMV antigens.

The chain carries TRBV30 and TRBJ1-5, with a tentative D call TRBD1 (6 bases). This sequence originates from a male donor in good health and CMV-seropositive. Sequenced material: PBMCs. CDR3 DNA: TGTGCCTGGGCCGGAAAACAGGGAGAACAGCCCCAGCATTTT. The encoded protein is CAWAGKQGEQPQHF.